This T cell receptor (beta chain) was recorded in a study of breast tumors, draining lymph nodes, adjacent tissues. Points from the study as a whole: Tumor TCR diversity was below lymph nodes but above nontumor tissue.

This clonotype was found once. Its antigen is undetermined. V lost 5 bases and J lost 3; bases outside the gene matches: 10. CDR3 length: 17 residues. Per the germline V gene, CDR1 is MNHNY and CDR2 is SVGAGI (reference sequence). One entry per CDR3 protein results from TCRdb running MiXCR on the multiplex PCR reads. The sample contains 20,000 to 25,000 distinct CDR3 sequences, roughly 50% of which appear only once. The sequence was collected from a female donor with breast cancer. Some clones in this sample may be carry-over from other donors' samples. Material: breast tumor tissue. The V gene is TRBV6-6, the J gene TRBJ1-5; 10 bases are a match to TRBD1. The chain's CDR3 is CASSLSTGGFDNQPQHF. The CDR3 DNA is TGTGCCAGCAGTCTATCGACAGGGGGCTTCGACAATCAGCCCCAGCATTTT.